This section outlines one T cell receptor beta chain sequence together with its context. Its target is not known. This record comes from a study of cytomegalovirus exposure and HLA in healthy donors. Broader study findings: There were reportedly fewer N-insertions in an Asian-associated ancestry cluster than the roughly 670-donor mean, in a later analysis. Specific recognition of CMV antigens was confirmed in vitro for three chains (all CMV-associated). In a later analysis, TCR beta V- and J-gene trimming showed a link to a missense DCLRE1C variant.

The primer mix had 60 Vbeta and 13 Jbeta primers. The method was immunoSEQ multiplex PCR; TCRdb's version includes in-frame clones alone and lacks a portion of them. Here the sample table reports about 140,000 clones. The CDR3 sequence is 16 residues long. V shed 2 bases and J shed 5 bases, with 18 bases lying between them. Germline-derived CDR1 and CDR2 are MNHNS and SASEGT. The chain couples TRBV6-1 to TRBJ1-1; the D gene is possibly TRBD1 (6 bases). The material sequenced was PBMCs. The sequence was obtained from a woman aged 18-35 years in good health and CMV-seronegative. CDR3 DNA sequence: TGTGCCAGCAGTGAACTCGTGGGCAGGGGAAATACTGAAGCTTTCTTT. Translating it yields CASSELVGRGNTEAFF.